One sample yielded the 15 T cell receptor beta chains listed below, sequenced in a study of blood T cells in healthy people across ages. A second PCR, run for about 7 to 11 cycles, used a sample-barcoded 5' primer plus a J-beta primer mix. MiXCR, run by TCRdb on the 5' RACE reads, gives a single entry per CDR3 protein. Here the sample spans 910,000 or so distinct CDR3 sequences, approximately 50% being singletons. The material sequenced was blood. These TCRs come from a woman aged 55-70 years in good health.

This clonotype was counted at least ten times. The rearrangement links TRBV4-3 to TRBJ2-7; 7 bases fit TRBD1. Germline V gene data show CDR1 as LGHNA and CDR2 as YSLEER. CDR3 length: 15 amino acids. V lost 1 base, J lost 7 bases, and 10 bases stayed unmatched. CDR3 nucleotide sequence: TGCGCCAGCAGCCAAGCCGCCCTACAGGGGCAGGAGCAGTACTTC. It is translated as CASSQAALQGQEQYF.

This chain links TRBV7-9 with TRBJ1-6; D ambiguous. The germline gives CDR1 SEHNR, CDR2 FQNEAQ (reference sequence). CDR3 length equals 15 residues. Between the trimmed V and J ends, which lost 1 base and 9 bases, there was a span of 13 bases. For the CDR3, the DNA is TGTGCCAGCAGCTTAGGAAAAGACGGCGCTTCACCCCTCCACTTT. Translated: CASSLGKDGASPLHF.

This clonotype was seen more than once but under ten times. The V gene is TRBV2, the J gene TRBJ2-6, with TRBD1 matching over 8 bases. V was clipped by 6 bases and J by 1 base; unmatched bases: 2. CDR3 length: 15 amino acids. CDR1 is SNHLY, CDR2 FYNNEI, per germline. In nucleotides, the CDR3 is TGTGCCAGCAGGACAGGGGAATCTGGGGCCAACGTCCTGACTTTC. It translates to CASRTGESGANVLTF.

The chain carries TRBV20-1 and TRBJ1-1, with 7 bases lining up with TRBD1. Germline V gene sequence: CDR1 DFQATT, CDR2 SNEGSKA (reference sequence). V dropped 5 bases and J dropped 6; count of bases not matched to a gene: 9. The CDR3 is 13 residues long. The DNA of the CDR3 is TGCAGTGCTTCGACAGGGTTCGTCTCTGAAGCTTTCTTT. It codes for CSASTGFVSEAFF.

This clonotype was seen only a few times. V usage is TRBV7-2 and J usage is TRBJ1-4; D gene uncertain. Trimming left V 5 bases short and J 0 bases short, with 7 bases between. From germline, CDR1 is SGHTA and CDR2 FQGNSA. This CDR3 contains 14 residues. Here the CDR3 reads CASSEQATNEKLFF. The DNA for the CDR3 is TGTGCCAGCAGCGAACAAGCAACTAATGAAAAACTGTTTTTT.

The chain carries TRBV29-1 and TRBJ2-1, with 7 bases identical to TRBD2. CDR1 SQVTM and CDR2 ANQGSEA come from the germline V gene. The V and J ends lost 7 bases and 4 bases, in that order; junction bases with no gene match: 7. The CDR3 sequence is 13 residues long. CDR3 bases: TGCAGCGCAGCGGGGATTTTATACAATGAGCAGTTCTTC. This sequence encodes CSAAGILYNEQFF.

V usage is TRBV25-1 and J usage is TRBJ2-3; no clear D. This CDR3 has 13 residues. Germline CDR1 MGHDK, CDR2 SYGVNS. With 8 bases removed from V and 1 base from J, the gap between germline ends came to 10 bases. The CDR3 loop reads CASAPTGTDTQYF. The CDR3 DNA reads as TGTGCCAGCGCCCCCACAGGCACAGATACGCAGTATTTT.

As to this clonotype: This may be a read error: a much more frequent sequence differs by one nucleotide. The rearrangement links TRBV27 to TRBJ2-7, with 8 positions matching TRBD2. Germline V lookup: CDR1 MNHEY, CDR2 SMNVEV (reference sequence). CDR3 size: 15 residues. CDR3 sequence (DNA): TGTACCAGCAGTCTCCGAGCCGGGAGGGCCTACGAGCAGTACTTC. Amino acids: CTSSLRAGRAYEQYF.

The chain is built from TRBV7-9 and TRBJ1-5; 7 bases match TRBD1. V lost 0 bases and J lost 8; bases outside the gene matches: 10. Germline assignment: CDR1 SEHNR and CDR2 FQNEAQ (reference sequence). CDR3 size: 16 residues. CDR3 protein: CASSLALSTGREPQHF. For the CDR3, the DNA is TGTGCCAGCAGCTTAGCCTTATCGACAGGGAGGGAGCCCCAGCATTTT.

Concerning this clonotype itself: A junction boundary mismatches the germline segment, possibly from a read error. V and J are TRBV6-1 and TRBJ2-1; D is tentatively TRBD1 or TRBD2 (5 bases each). Looked up from germline, CDR1 is MNHNS and CDR2 is SASEGT. The CDR3 length is 16 residues. For the CDR3, the DNA is TGTGCCGGCAGTTCACAACGGGGCGGAGCCTACAATGAGCAGTTCTTC. It yields the protein CAGSSQRGGAYNEQFF.

Comment on this clonotype: This may arise from a read error, as a much more abundant clone is one base away. The CDR3 loop reads CSVMCGGNQPQHF. CDR3 bases: TGCAGCGTTATGTGCGGGGGCAATCAGCCCCAGCATTTT. This chain connects TRBV29-1 to TRBJ1-5, with D hard to call. The CDR3 consists of 13 residues. V lost 5 bases, J lost 2 bases, and 10 bases lay in between. Germline-derived CDR1 and CDR2 are SQVTM and ANQGSEA.

This clonotype was seen repeatedly, ten times or more. The rearrangement uses TRBV10-1 and TRBJ2-7; D is undetermined. Per the germline V gene, CDR1 is WNHNN and CDR2 is SYGVQD (reference sequence). The CDR3 extends over 13 amino acids. V was shortened by 4 bases and J by 1 base, with 8 bases between the two germline ends. CDR3 DNA: TGCGCCAGCAGTGTGGTACCTTCCTACGAGCAGTACTTC. Amino acids: CASSVVPSYEQYF.

The rearrangement uses TRBV5-6 and TRBJ2-7; no reliable D call. Germline V CDR1 and CDR2: SGHDT, YYEEEE. CDR3 size: 12 residues. Trimming cost V 1 base and J 5 bases, with 7 bases left between them. The CDR3 nucleotides read TGTGCCAGCAGCTTGACGGTACACGAGCAGTACTTC. Its translation: CASSLTVHEQYF.

This clonotype was detected only a few times. V usage is TRBV28 and J usage is TRBJ2-3; D call uncertain. Trimming pared 5 bases from V and 1 base from J, leaving 7 bases between. The germline V gene has CDR1 MDHEN and CDR2 SYDVKM. The CDR3 loop spans 13 amino acids. The CDR3 here is CASSVDGTDTQYF. The CDR3 coding sequence is TGTGCCAGCAGTGTGGATGGCACAGATACGCAGTATTTT.

With respect to this clonotype: The junction shows a germline mismatch at one end, possibly a read error. The genes are TRBV4-2 and TRBJ2-1, with unresolved D. Germline lookup yields CDR1 LGHNA and CDR2 YNFKEQ. CDR3 length: 14 amino acids. CDR3 coding DNA: TGTGCCAGCAGCCAGCGGAGCCGGGTGAATGAGCGGTTCTTC. The encoded protein is CASSQRSRVNERFF.